The 16 T cell receptor beta chains below all came from one sample that was sequenced in a study of cytomegalovirus exposure and HLA in healthy donors. The study ran its PCR with 60 Vbeta and 13 Jbeta primers. The data were produced by immunoSEQ multiplex PCR, yet TCRdb's version contains in-frame clones alone and is incomplete. The sample holds 150,000 to 200,000 clones, about 80% seen once. The sequenced sample consisted of PBMCs. The receptors originated from a man between 18 and 29 years old in good health and CMV-seropositive.

The chain carries TRBV27 and TRBJ2-7, with D possibly TRBD2 on 6 matching bases. Germline CDR1 is MNHEY and CDR2 is SMNVEV (reference sequence). Trimming removed 0 bases from V and 7 bases from J, with 13 bases in between. The CDR3 is 14 residues long. The CDR3 coding sequence is TGTGCCAGCAGTTTATCGGAAAGACTAGTTGAGCAGTACTTC. Its translation is CASSLSERLVEQYF.

This chain connects TRBV18 to TRBJ2-1, with 11 positions matching TRBD2. V lost 3 bases, J lost 7 bases, and 8 bases stayed unmatched. This CDR3 has 16 amino acids. CDR1 is KGHSH, CDR2 LQKENI, per germline. CDR3 region: CASSPSLAGGGNEQFF. As DNA, the CDR3 is TGTGCCAGCTCACCTAGTCTAGCGGGAGGAGGGAATGAGCAGTTCTTC. Looking up the rest from reference TRBV18 and TRBJ2-1 gives the full variable domain: NAGVMQNPRHLVRRRGQEARLRCSPMKGHSHVYWYRQLPEEGLKFMVYLQKENIIDESGMPKERFSAEFPKEGPSILRIQQVVRGDSAAYFCASSPSLAGGGNEQFFGPGTRLTVL.

The sample holds one count of this clone. This sequence joins TRBV18 and TRBJ2-3; D might be TRBD2 (6 bases). The CDR3 is made up of 16 amino acids. The V end lost 3 bases, the J end lost 0 bases, and 13 bases lay between the germline ends. Per germline, CDR1 KGHSH and CDR2 LQKENI. CDR3 nucleotides: TGTGCCAGCTCACCTGCTGAGGGGAGGAGCACAGATACGCAGTATTTT. Translated, it gives CASSPAEGRSTDTQYF.

The DNA of the CDR3 is TGTGCCAGCAAGACAGGGCCGAATGAAAAACTGTTTTTT. Protein product: CASKTGPNEKLFF. This chain connects TRBV5-4 to TRBJ1-4; 7 bases match TRBD1. After removal of 6 bases from V and 5 bases from J, the junction contained 4 bases not matched to a gene. Germline V gene sequence: CDR1 SGHNT, CDR2 YYREEE (reference sequence). The CDR3 has 13 amino acids. The full variable domain, completed using reference TRBV5-4 and TRBJ1-4, is ETGVTQSPTHLIKTRGQQVTLRCSSQSGHNTVSWYQQALGQGPQFIFQYYREEENGRGNFPPRFSGLQFPNYSSELNVNALELDDSALYLCASKTGPNEKLFFGSGTQLSVL.

The chain carries TRBV4-1 and TRBJ2-3; D gene ambiguous. V lost 0 bases, J lost 0 bases, and 13 bases lay in between. The CDR3 runs 17 residues. Germline V CDR1 and CDR2: MGHRA, YSYEKL. The CDR3 DNA follows: TGCGCCAGCAGCCAAGAATTCCAAACTTCTAGCACAGATACGCAGTATTTT. Its protein is CASSQEFQTSSTDTQYF.

This clone came up a few times. Additional DNA sequences in this sample encode the identical CDR3. The rearrangement joins TRBV18 to TRBJ1-4, with D perhaps TRBD1 (5 bases). The CDR3 has 14 amino acids. Between the trimmed V and J ends, which lost 2 bases and 7 bases, there was a span of 11 bases. The V gene's germline CDR1 is KGHSH and CDR2 LQKENI. The CDR3 DNA sequence: TGTGCCAGCTCACCAGGGCAGGGTCCTGAAAAACTGTTTTTT. It codes for CASSPGQGPEKLFF.

The chain uses TRBV25-1 and TRBJ2-5, with D unclear. The J call is doubtful: the DNA matches TRBJ2-7 better. Per the germline V gene, CDR1 is MGHDK and CDR2 is SYGVNS. The CDR3 consists of 12 residues. CDR3 sequence (DNA): TGTGCCAGCAGTGACGGCGGCTACGAGCAGTACTTC. The encoded protein is CASSDGGYEQYF.

The chain links TRBV11-2 to TRBJ1-2; D gene uncertain. Between the trimmed V and J ends, which lost 1 base and 7 bases, there was a span of 7 bases. Germline values: CDR1 SGHAT, CDR2 FQNNGV. CDR3 length: 12 residues. The CDR3 sequence: CASSLGGLGYTF. CDR3 DNA sequence: TGTGCCAGCAGCTTAGGAGGTCTTGGCTACACCTTC. Supplemented by reference TRBV11-2 and TRBJ1-2, the full variable domain reads EAGVAQSPRYKIIEKRQSVAFWCNPISGHATLYWYQQILGQGPKLLIQFQNNGVVDDSQLPKDRFSAERLKGVDSTLKIQPAKLEDSAVYLCASSLGGLGYTFGSGTRLTVV.

V gene TRBV30 combines with J gene TRBJ1-1; D not certain. The CDR3 is 12 amino acids. Trimming pared 0 bases from V and 6 bases from J, leaving 8 bases between. Germline values: CDR1 GTSNPN, CDR2 SVGIG (reference sequence). DNA of the CDR3: TGTGCCTGGAGTGTCAGATTCGCTGAAGCTTTCTTT. Protein sequence: CAWSVRFAEAFF.

The chain carries TRBV15 and TRBJ2-3; 7 bases are shared with TRBD1. V was pared by 5 bases and J by 8 bases, with 4 bases of the junction left unmatched. The CDR3 sequence is 12 residues long. Per germline, CDR1 LNHNV and CDR2 YYDKDF (reference sequence). The CDR3 is CATSDDRATQYF. CDR3 DNA sequence: TGTGCCACCAGCGACGACAGGGCTACGCAGTATTTT. The variable domain in full, completed from reference TRBV15 and TRBJ2-3, reads DAMVIQNPRYQVTQFGKPVTLSCSQTLNHNVMYWYQQKSSQAPKLLFHYYDKDFNNEADTPDNFQSRRPNTSFCFLDIRSPGLGDTAMYLCATSDDRATQYFGPGTRLTVL.

The chain carries TRBV2 and TRBJ2-1; 9 bases match TRBD2. With 7 bases clipped from V and 6 bases from J, the junction kept 7 bases outside the gene matches. Germline V CDR1 and CDR2: SNHLY, FYNNEI. The CDR3 length is 14 residues. CDR3 DNA sequence: TGTGCCAGCATGAGCGGGAGGTCCGGCAATGAGCAGTTCTTC. Its protein product is CASMSGRSGNEQFF.

In its sample, this clone was seen a few times. J is TRBJ1-2 and V is TRBV15; D gene uncertain. The germline V and J ends were trimmed by 0 bases and 4 bases, with 15 bases remaining between them. This CDR3 has 16 amino acids. Per the germline V gene, CDR1 is LNHNV and CDR2 is YYDKDF (reference sequence). As DNA, the CDR3 is TGTGCCACCAGCAGAGATCTATCCCCCTCCTCCTATGGCTACACCTTC. Translating gives CATSRDLSPSSYGYTF.

The rearrangement uses TRBV19 and TRBJ1-5; no reliable D call. The V gene lost 3 bases and the J gene lost 7 bases, with 13 bases spanning the gap. This CDR3 spans 14 amino acids. The germline V gene has CDR1 LNHDA and CDR2 SQIVND (reference sequence). CDR3 protein: CASSITARGQPQHF. The CDR3 bases are TGTGCCAGTAGTATTACAGCCCGAGGGCAGCCCCAGCATTTT.

Note on this clone: At one end the junction does not follow the germline gene, possibly because of a read error. V and J are TRBV7-9 and TRBJ2-3; D is perhaps TRBD1 (6 bases). This CDR3 has 15 amino acids. Per germline, CDR1 SEHNR and CDR2 FQNEAQ (reference sequence). CDR3 nucleotide sequence: TGTTCCAGCAGCGTGGGACATCCTCGCACAGATACGCAGTATTTT. Translated: CSSSVGHPRTDTQYF.

The chain recombines TRBV7-3 with TRBJ2-6; D possibly corresponds to TRBD2 (6 bases). Germline V gene lookup returns CDR1 SGHTA and CDR2 FQGTGA. The length of the CDR3 is 15 residues. V lost 6 bases to trimming and J lost 0 bases, with 9 bases between them. The CDR3 sequence is CASRNGGSGANVLTF. The CDR3 DNA follows: TGTGCCAGCAGAAACGGGGGCTCTGGGGCCAACGTCCTGACTTTC.

The chain is built from TRBV19 and TRBJ2-5, with a weak D call TRBD1 (6 bases). The CDR3 is made up of 14 amino acids. Germline V gene lookup returns CDR1 LNHDA and CDR2 SQIVND (reference sequence). The V gene lost 6 bases and the J gene lost 0 bases, with 11 bases spanning the gap. The CDR3 nucleotides are TGTGCCAGTAGCCGGGACATGTACCAAGAGACCCAGTACTTC. Translated: CASSRDMYQETQYF.